This TCR beta chain was sequenced for a study of blood T cell repertoires in COVID-19. About the study: Acute and convalescent COVID-19 specimens originated in the United States, Italy and Spain.

Per the original methods: By means of reference gene primer amplification, nucleated cell counts were estimated. Clones were read by immunoSEQ multiplex PCR, and TCRdb kept only the in-frame ones, dropping some. D and trimming were read from the DNA, whereas the V and J calls and clone size are those reported in that table. Found here are 390,000 or so clones, approximately 88% of them singletons; the top ten hold approximately 3%. The specimen was peripheral blood. The sequence was obtained from a woman in her twenties or thirties with COVID-19, enrolled during active disease.

CDR3 bases: TGTGCCATCAGCTCCGGGACAGGGAAGTATGGCTACACCTTC. Translated: CAISSGTGKYGYTF. The chain has TRBV10-3 and TRBJ1-2; 9 bases are shared with TRBD1. The germline gives CDR1 ENHRY, CDR2 SYGVKD. The trim removed 6 bases at V and 5 bases at J, leaving 7 bases unmatched. This CDR3 comprises 14 residues.